The clone carrying this T cell receptor (beta chain) was observed once. Its cognate antigen is unknown. The junction had 9 bases not matched to a gene; V was cut back by 5 bases and J by 0 bases. The CDR3 runs to 16 residues. CDR1 and CDR2 (germline): LNHDA, SQIVND (reference sequence). This record belongs to a study of T cell responses to AZD1222 COVID-19 vaccine. Broader study findings: There were vaccine-associated CD4 TCRs across spike, dominant at 160-218 and 743-854. All repertoire sampling was performed exclusively after the peak T cell response.

Data came from immunoSEQ multiplex PCR; TCRdb stores just in-frame clones and leaves some out. The sample carries some 95,000 clones, 65% to 90% recorded once. The chain links TRBV19 to TRBJ1-1, with 7 bases matching TRBD1. The sequenced sample was peripheral blood, obtained on day 0 of AZD1222 vaccination. This clonotype was sampled from an adult in good health. The CDR3 region is CASSAKTGALNTEAFF. The CDR3, as DNA: TGTGCCAGTAGTGCCAAAACAGGGGCCTTGAACACTGAAGCTTTCTTT.